This T cell receptor beta chain was recorded in a study of blood T cell repertoires in COVID-19. Study-level information: Samples came from the United States, Italy and Spain, spanning acute and convalescent COVID-19. Sources were T cells, B-cell-depleted T cells, or PBMCs; the material itself was cDNA or gDNA.

Patients at the Seattle site were enrolled during active infection and followed longitudinally. The V end was cut by 4 bases, the J end by 4 bases, with 5 bases between. The CDR3 runs 12 residues. Germline V gene lookup returns CDR1 MNHEY and CDR2 SVGAGI. As processed by the authors: Reference gene primer amplification in the assay estimated nucleated cell counts. Assay used: immunoSEQ multiplex PCR; TCRdb lists only in-frame clones, some missing. V and J calls and clone size are as listed in that table; D and trimming were resolved from the DNA. The sample includes approximately 110,000 clones, roughly 80% of them seen just once.

This TCR came from a man older than 75 with COVID-19, enrolled during active disease. V and J are TRBV6-5 and TRBJ1-3, with no clear D. The sample was peripheral blood. The CDR3 here is CASSFRGNTIYF. The CDR3 DNA sequence: TGTGCCAGCAGTTTCAGAGGAAACACCATATATTTT.